This T cell receptor beta chain was recorded in a study of blood T cell repertoires in COVID-19. Study overall: Donors in the United States, Italy and Spain gave samples during acute or convalescent COVID-19. T cells, B-cell-depleted T cells, or PBMCs supplied cDNA or gDNA.

CDR1 and CDR2 from the germline V gene are SGHVS and FQNEAQ. CDR3 length: 19 residues. J lost 0 bases, V lost 2 bases, and 12 bases had no gene match. As originally analysed: Amplified reference gene primers provided the basis for estimating nucleated cell counts. Using immunoSEQ multiplex PCR, the repertoire was profiled, and TCRdb retains in-frame clones only, with some absent. The V and J calls and clone size were taken over from that table, and D and trimming were inferred from the DNA. The sample includes about 140,000 clones, about 81% seen only once; the top ten take less than 5%. The V and J genes are TRBV7-8 and TRBJ2-3; 9 positions match TRBD2. The source material was peripheral blood. The origin of this receptor is a woman of 80 years or more with acute or convalescent COVID-19. CDR3 residues: CASSLPVRLAEGSTDTQYF. Written as DNA, the CDR3 is TGTGCCAGCAGCTTACCTGTTCGACTAGCGGAGGGCAGCACAGATACGCAGTATTTT. Looking up the rest from reference TRBV7-8 and TRBJ2-3 gives the full variable domain: GAGVSQSPRYKVAKRGQDVALRCDPISGHVSLFWYQQALGQGPEFLTYFQNEAQLDKSGLPSDRFFAERPEGSVSTLKIQRTQQEDSAVYLCASSLPVRLAEGSTDTQYFGPGTRLTVL.